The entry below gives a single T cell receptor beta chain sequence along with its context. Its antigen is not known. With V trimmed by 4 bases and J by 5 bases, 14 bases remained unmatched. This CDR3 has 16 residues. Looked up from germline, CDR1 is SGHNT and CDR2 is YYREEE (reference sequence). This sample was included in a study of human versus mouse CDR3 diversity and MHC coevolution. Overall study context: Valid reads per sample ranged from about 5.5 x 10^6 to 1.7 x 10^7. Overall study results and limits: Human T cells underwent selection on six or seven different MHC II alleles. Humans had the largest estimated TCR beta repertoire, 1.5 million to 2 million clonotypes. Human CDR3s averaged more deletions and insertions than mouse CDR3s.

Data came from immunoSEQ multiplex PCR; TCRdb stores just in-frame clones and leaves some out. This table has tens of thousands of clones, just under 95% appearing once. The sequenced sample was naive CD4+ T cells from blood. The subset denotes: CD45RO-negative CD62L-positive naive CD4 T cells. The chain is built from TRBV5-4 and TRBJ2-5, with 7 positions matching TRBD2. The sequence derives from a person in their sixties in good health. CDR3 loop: CASSLRLGGSLETQYF. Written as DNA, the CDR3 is TGTGCCAGCAGCCTCCGACTGGGCGGGAGTCTCGAGACCCAGTACTTC.